This T cell receptor (beta chain) is drawn from a study of blood T cell repertoires in COVID-19. At the level of the study: The cDNA or gDNA used as material had been derived from T cells, B-cell-depleted T cells, or PBMCs.

Participant-reported clinical history was the basis for cohort assignment. Resolution of symptoms, clearance, or two negative PCRs was present in recovered Cohort 3 donors. Sequenced by immunoSEQ multiplex PCR; TCRdb stores in-frame clones only, minus some. This table holds around 200,000 clones, about 89% found once. Germline-derived CDR1 and CDR2 are SNHLY and FYNNEI. The CDR3 length is 16 residues. Unmatched junction bases numbered 7, after V lost 5 bases and J lost 4 bases. The sequencing input was PBMCs or T cells enriched from blood (not recorded which). This receptor was identified in a woman aged 18-29 years who had recovered from COVID-19. The chain joins TRBV2 to TRBJ2-3; 12 bases fit TRBD1. The CDR3 spells CASSLPGQGASDTQYF. Here the CDR3 DNA reads TGTGCCAGCAGTCTACCGGGACAGGGGGCGTCAGATACGCAGTATTTT.